A selection of T cell receptor beta chains follows, all from one sample in a study of PD-1 blockade in classical Hodgkin lymphoma. Only in-frame clones appear in the TCRdb table, and some are missing; sequencing was by immunoSEQ multiplex PCR. The sample carries more than 40,000 clones, nearly 80% recorded once. This sample comprised peripheral blood mononuclear cells (PBMCs), obtained before the fourth cycle of nivolumab. The receptors derive from a human donor with classical Hodgkin lymphoma. The CDR3 runs from the conserved cysteine through the conserved F or W. D genes are given only for firm matches. The listing skips clone size in some rows; elsewhere it reads once, few, many or a size class.

v_call: TRBV28; d_call: TRBD1; clone_size: -; j_call: TRBJ1-2; cdr3_aa: CASSLGGSGDYGYTF; cdr3_nt: TGTGCCAGCAGCTTAGGGGGCTCGGGTGACTATGGCTACACCTTC
v_call: TRBV7-8; d_call: -; clone_size: -; j_call: TRBJ2-7; cdr3_aa: CASSLRQATYEQYF; cdr3_nt: TGTGCCAGCAGCTTAAGACAGGCTACATACGAGCAGTACTTC
v_call: TRBV9; d_call: TRBD2; clone_size: -; j_call: TRBJ2-1; cdr3_aa: CASSGPGLAGAGEQFF; cdr3_nt: TGTGCCAGCAGCGGCCCGGGACTAGCGGGAGCAGGGGAGCAGTTCTTC
v_call: TRBV5-4; d_call: -; clone_size: -; j_call: TRBJ2-5; cdr3_aa: CTSSRGRSQETQYF; cdr3_nt: TGTACCAGCAGCCGAGGACGGAGCCAAGAGACCCAGTACTTC
v_call: TRBV7-9; d_call: TRBD2; clone_size: -; j_call: TRBJ2-7; cdr3_aa: CASSLEFPTSGIRQYF; cdr3_nt: TGTGCCAGCAGCTTAGAATTCCCGACTAGCGGGATACGACAGTACTTC
v_call: TRBV5-8; d_call: TRBD2; clone_size: few; j_call: TRBJ2-7; cdr3_aa: CASSLNRGDEQYF; cdr3_nt: TGTGCCAGCAGCTTGAATCGGGGGGACGAGCAGTACTTC
v_call: TRBV28; d_call: -; clone_size: -; j_call: TRBJ1-5; cdr3_aa: CASSPTGAGRSNQPQHF; cdr3_nt: TGTGCCAGCAGCCCCACCGGTGCAGGACGCAGCAATCAGCCCCAGCATTTT
v_call: TRBV6-1; d_call: -; clone_size: few; j_call: TRBJ2-7; cdr3_aa: CASSYDTYEQYF; cdr3_nt: TGTGCCAGCAGTTATGACACCTACGAGCAGTACTTC
v_call: TRBV29-1; d_call: -; clone_size: -; j_call: TRBJ1-2; cdr3_aa: CSVLLGTNYGYTF; cdr3_nt: TGCAGCGTCCTTCTGGGAACTAACTATGGCTACACCTTC
v_call: TRBV6-5; d_call: -; clone_size: -; j_call: TRBJ2-5; cdr3_aa: CASSYSLARETQYF; cdr3_nt: TGTGCCAGCAGTTACTCTCTAGCCCGGGAGACCCAGTACTTC
v_call: TRBV6-1; d_call: TRBD2; clone_size: -; j_call: TRBJ2-5; cdr3_aa: CASSEKLREAGYQETQYF; cdr3_nt: TGTGCCAGCAGTGAAAAGTTGCGAGAAGCGGGGTACCAAGAGACCCAGTACTTC
v_call: TRBV4-1; d_call: -; clone_size: -; j_call: TRBJ1-5; cdr3_aa: CASSQDSNQPQHF; cdr3_nt: TGCGCCAGCAGCCAGGATAGCAATCAGCCCCAGCATTTT
v_call: TRBV30; d_call: -; clone_size: -; j_call: TRBJ1-2; cdr3_aa: CAWSAPGANYGYTF; cdr3_nt: TGTGCCTGGAGTGCACCGGGAGCCAACTATGGCTACACCTTC
v_call: TRBV2; d_call: TRBD2; clone_size: -; j_call: TRBJ2-1; cdr3_aa: CASSAGELHYNEQFF; cdr3_nt: TGTGCCAGTAGCGCGGGGGAGCTTCACTACAATGAGCAGTTCTTC
v_call: TRBV4-1; d_call: TRBD2; clone_size: -; j_call: TRBJ2-7; cdr3_aa: CASSQDGVSGGAYEQYF; cdr3_nt: TGCGCCAGCAGCCAAGATGGGGTTAGTGGGGGGGCCTACGAGCAGTACTTC
v_call: TRBV13; d_call: -; clone_size: -; j_call: TRBJ2-1; cdr3_aa: CASSWARANEQFF; cdr3_nt: TGTGCCAGCAGCTGGGCCAGGGCGAATGAGCAGTTCTTC
v_call: TRBV2; d_call: -; clone_size: once; j_call: TRBJ2-7; cdr3_aa: CASSYIEQYF; cdr3_nt: TGTGCCAGCAGTTATATCGAGCAGTACTTC
v_call: TRBV6-5; d_call: -; clone_size: -; j_call: TRBJ2-7; cdr3_aa: CASRPDSRESYEQYF; cdr3_nt: TGTGCCAGCCGCCCGGACAGCCGGGAGTCCTACGAGCAGTACTTC
v_call: TRBV27; d_call: TRBD1; clone_size: -; j_call: TRBJ1-2; cdr3_aa: CASSLSILRGRGYTF; cdr3_nt: TGTGCCAGCAGTTTATCGATTCTAAGGGGGCGAGGCTACACCTTC
v_call: TRBV15; d_call: -; clone_size: -; j_call: TRBJ1-4; cdr3_aa: CATSRVGTGRNEKLFF; cdr3_nt: TGTGCCACCAGCAGAGTTGGAACGGGACGCAATGAAAAACTGTTTTTT
v_call: TRBV7-3; d_call: -; clone_size: -; j_call: TRBJ2-7; cdr3_aa: CASSPGGTYEQYF; cdr3_nt: TGTGCCAGCAGCCCTGGGGGCACCTACGAGCAGTACTTC
v_call: TRBV19; d_call: -; clone_size: -; j_call: TRBJ2-1; cdr3_aa: CASNHQPYNEQFF; cdr3_nt: TGTGCCAGTAACCATCAGCCCTACAATGAGCAGTTCTTC
v_call: TRBV4-3; d_call: -; clone_size: -; j_call: TRBJ2-3; cdr3_aa: CASSRGGGNKADTQYF; cdr3_nt: TGCGCCAGCAGCCGAGGGGGGGGGAATAAGGCAGATACGCAGTATTTT
v_call: TRBV7-9; d_call: TRBD2; clone_size: -; j_call: TRBJ2-1; cdr3_aa: CASSATSGGYNEQFF; cdr3_nt: TGTGCCAGCAGCGCGACTAGCGGGGGGTACAATGAGCAGTTCTTC
v_call: TRBV5-6; d_call: -; clone_size: -; j_call: TRBJ2-1; cdr3_aa: CASSWDQRSSYNEQFF; cdr3_nt: TGTGCCAGCAGCTGGGACCAGCGGAGCTCCTACAATGAGCAGTTCTTC
v_call: TRBV4-2; d_call: TRBD2; clone_size: -; j_call: TRBJ2-1; cdr3_aa: CASSRETSVYNEQFF; cdr3_nt: TGTGCCAGCAGCCGAGAGACTAGCGTTTACAATGAGCAGTTCTTC
v_call: TRBV28; d_call: -; clone_size: -; j_call: TRBJ1-5; cdr3_aa: CASSPLGGLQPQHF; cdr3_nt: TGTGCCAGCAGTCCCCTCGGGGGGCTTCAGCCCCAGCATTTT
v_call: TRBV5-4; d_call: -; clone_size: -; j_call: TRBJ1-1; cdr3_aa: CASSPGRANTEAFF; cdr3_nt: TGTGCCAGCAGCCCGGGACGGGCGAACACTGAAGCTTTCTTT
v_call: TRBV10-3; d_call: TRBD1; clone_size: -; j_call: TRBJ1-1; cdr3_aa: CAISGTGTETAFF; cdr3_nt: TGTGCCATCAGCGGGACAGGGACTGAAACGGCTTTCTTT
v_call: TRBV2; d_call: -; clone_size: once; j_call: TRBJ1-5; cdr3_aa: CASSEVVDSRNQPQHF; cdr3_nt: TGTGCCAGCAGTGAGGTGGTGGACAGCCGCAATCAGCCCCAGCATTTT
v_call: TRBV11-2; d_call: -; clone_size: -; j_call: TRBJ2-1; cdr3_aa: CASSLNPRRQFF; cdr3_nt: TGTGCCAGCAGCTTAAATCCCAGAAGGCAGTTCTTC